This is a list of T cell receptor beta chains from one sample in a study of blood T cell repertoires in COVID-19. The method was immunoSEQ multiplex PCR; TCRdb's version includes in-frame clones alone and lacks a portion of them. The data hold about 300,000 clones, with nearly 90% observed a single time. Sample: PBMCs or T cells enriched from blood (not recorded which). Every receptor here comes from a woman aged 25 to 39 who had recovered from COVID-19. The CDR3 runs from the conserved cysteine through the conserved F or W. Fields, in order: V gene, clone size, D gene, J gene, CDR3 protein, CDR3 DNA. A D gene is named only where the DNA matches it firmly. A clone size is listed for some rows: how often the clone was seen (once, few, many), or a class if it is expanded.

TRBV19	once	TRBD1	TRBJ1-2	CASRTLQGTHYGYTF	TGTGCCAGTAGGACTCTACAGGGGACCCACTATGGCTACACCTTC
TRBV6-2/TRBV6-3	.	.	TRBJ2-1	CASSYDSYNEQFF	TGTGCCAGCAGTTACGACAGCTACAATGAGCAGTTCTTC
TRBV30	few	.	TRBJ1-1	CAWSATAGGHNTEAFF	TGTGCCTGGAGTGCTACCGCGGGGGGGCATAACACTGAAGCTTTCTTT
TRBV7-9	.	TRBD1	TRBJ1-4	CASSQGEVTNEKLFF	TGTGCCAGCAGTCAGGGGGAGGTAACTAATGAAAAACTGTTTTTT
TRBV7-2	.	TRBD1	TRBJ2-7	CASSLAGVQGAATQYF	TGTGCCAGCAGCTTAGCGGGGGTCCAGGGGGCTGCTACGCAGTACTTC
TRBV12-3/TRBV12-4	.	.	TRBJ1-1	CASSRNTEAFF	TGTGCCAGCAGCCGTAACACTGAAGCTTTCTTT
TRBV19	.	TRBD1	TRBJ1-1	CATTDRPNTEAFF	TGTGCCACTACGGACAGGCCGAACACTGAAGCTTTCTTT
TRBV19	.	.	TRBJ2-3	CASSISGGTDTQYF	TGTGCCAGTAGTATATCCGGGGGCACAGATACGCAGTATTTT
TRBV2	.	.	TRBJ2-3	CASSGYLKSTDTQYF	TGTGCCAGCAGTGGATACCTAAAGAGCACAGATACGCAGTATTTT
TRBV19	.	.	TRBJ1-1	CASNPRRGTEAFF	TGTGCCAGTAACCCGCGGCGCGGCACTGAAGCTTTCTTT
TRBV7-6	.	.	TRBJ1-1	CASSRIQGRTEAFF	TGTGCCAGCAGCCGGATACAGGGTCGCACTGAAGCTTTCTTT
TRBV24-1	once	.	TRBJ2-3	CATSELSNILTDTQYF	TGTGCCACCAGTGAATTGTCCAACATCCTCACAGATACGCAGTATTTT
TRBV6-5	.	.	TRBJ1-4	CASSLNRQGGEKLFF	TGTGCCAGTTCCCTTAACCGGCAGGGTGGCGAAAAACTGTTTTTT
TRBV7-9	.	.	TRBJ2-3	CASSLDSPDTQYF	TGTGCCAGCAGCTTAGATAGTCCAGATACGCAGTATTTT
TRBV13	.	TRBD2	TRBJ2-7	CASSLGLGASGGAREQYF	TGTGCCAGCAGCTTAGGCCTAGGGGCTAGCGGGGGGGCGAGGGAGCAGTACTTC
TRBV6-6	.	TRBD1	TRBJ1-2	CASSPQGPNNLYYGYTF	TGTGCCAGCAGTCCACAGGGGCCTAACAACCTCTACTATGGCTACACCTTC
TRBV6-5	.	.	TRBJ1-2	CASTGPSYGYTF	TGTGCCAGCACTGGGCCTTCCTATGGCTACACCTTC
TRBV5-4	.	.	TRBJ1-2	CASSSTREYGYTF	TGTGCCAGCAGCTCCACCAGGGAATATGGCTACACCTTC
TRBV10-3	.	.	TRBJ1-3	CAINPTVTGNTIYF	TGTGCCATCAACCCGACAGTAACTGGAAACACCATATATTTT
TRBV7-9	.	.	TRBJ2-7	CASSSRGGGFDEQYF	TGTGCCAGCAGCTCACGGGGAGGGGGGTTCGACGAGCAGTACTTC
TRBV7-9	.	.	TRBJ1-2	CASSLRGASYGYTF	TGTGCCAGCAGCTTACGGGGGGCGAGCTATGGCTACACCTTC
TRBV7-9	.	.	TRBJ1-1	CASSRPQGNTEAFF	TGTGCCAGCAGCCGCCCTCAGGGGAACACTGAAGCTTTCTTT
TRBV25-1	.	.	TRBJ2-4	CASSERPSGTNKNIQYF	TGTGCCAGCAGTGAACGACCCTCCGGGACAAATAAAAACATTCAGTACTTC
TRBV5-8	.	.	TRBJ2-2	CASSPLAGWELFF	TGTGCCAGCAGCCCCCTGGCGGGTTGGGAGCTGTTTTTT
TRBV6-6	.	.	TRBJ1-5	CASSSQGFQPQHF	TGTGCCAGCAGTTCCCAGGGGTTCCAGCCCCAGCATTTT
TRBV27	.	.	TRBJ1-5	CASRGEGYSNQPQHF	TGTGCCAGCAGAGGAGAGGGATATAGCAATCAGCCCCAGCATTTT
TRBV4-2	once	.	TRBJ1-6	CASSLGGQENSPLHF	TGTGCCAGCAGCCTCGGGGGGCAAGAGAATTCACCCCTCCACTTT
TRBV10-3	few	.	TRBJ1-1	CAISESSIEAFF	TGTGCCATCAGTGAGTCGAGTATTGAAGCTTTCTTT
TRBV4-2	once	.	TRBJ1-5	CASSQDPQRGPQHF	TGTGCCAGCAGCCAAGATCCGCAACGGGGGCCCCAGCATTTT
TRBV10-3	.	TRBD1	TRBJ2-1	CAIRGDRTGSYNEQFF	TGTGCCATCAGGGGGGACAGGACGGGCTCCTACAATGAGCAGTTCTTC
TRBV3-1/TRBV3-2	.	.	TRBJ1-6	CASGIRISPLHF	TGTGCCAGCGGCATCAGGATCTCACCCCTCCACTTT
TRBV6-5	.	.	TRBJ1-2	CASSYPGAYGYTF	TGTGCCAGCAGTTACCCGGGAGCCTATGGCTACACCTTC
TRBV4-1	.	TRBD1	TRBJ1-4	CASSLMTGEAEKLFF	TGCGCCAGCAGCCTTATGACAGGGGAGGCTGAAAAACTGTTTTTT
TRBV25-1	.	.	TRBJ2-1	CASSERAGGIYNEQFF	TGTGCCAGCAGTGAAAGGGCAGGGGGGATCTACAATGAGCAGTTCTTC
TRBV12-3/TRBV12-4	.	TRBD1	TRBJ1-2	CASRTGGSRGYTF	TGTGCCAGCAGGACAGGGGGCTCTCGGGGCTACACCTTC
TRBV5-1	.	.	TRBJ1-1	CASSVTPLNTEAFF	TGCGCCAGCAGCGTGACACCTTTGAACACTGAAGCTTTCTTT
TRBV6-2/TRBV6-3	.	.	TRBJ1-6	CASSYPRQNSPLHF	TGTGCCAGCAGTTACCCACGACAGAACTCACCCCTCCACTTT
TRBV2	once	.	TRBJ1-5	CASSDPRQPQHF	TGTGCCAGCAGTGACCCGAGACAGCCCCAGCATTTT
TRBV6-5	.	TRBD2	TRBJ2-7	CASSTLAGVSYEQYF	TGTGCCAGCAGCACACTAGCGGGGGTTTCCTACGAGCAGTACTTC
TRBV19	.	.	TRBJ2-1	CASSTTFRGSVGGQPSSYNEQFF	TGTGCCAGTAGTACAACATTCCGGGGGAGCGTCGGGGGGCAGCCGAGCTCCTACAATGAGCAGTTCTTC
TRBV5-1	.	.	TRBJ1-3	CASSLVPDTLSGNTIYF	TGCGCCAGCAGCTTGGTTCCGGACACCCTCTCTGGAAACACCATATATTTT
TRBV6-5	.	TRBD1	TRBJ2-7	CASSTGTGFYEQYF	TGTGCCAGCAGCACCGGGACAGGGTTCTACGAGCAGTACTTC
TRBV7-9	.	.	TRBJ1-3	CASSLQQDYRNTIYF	TGTGCCAGCAGCCTACAGCAAGACTACCGAAACACCATATATTTT
TRBV14	.	.	TRBJ1-1	CASSRSGVEAFF	TGTGCCAGCAGCCGCTCGGGGGTGGAAGCTTTCTTT
TRBV19	.	.	TRBJ1-2	CASSTDSYGYTF	TGTGCCAGTAGTACGGACAGCTATGGCTACACCTTC
TRBV12-3/TRBV12-4	few	.	TRBJ2-1	CASGQGLYNEQFF	TGTGCCAGTGGCCAGGGACTGTACAATGAGCAGTTCTTC
TRBV9	once	.	TRBJ2-7	CASSWGRDLPHEQYF	TGTGCCAGCAGCTGGGGCAGGGATCTTCCCCACGAGCAGTACTTC
TRBV7-2	.	.	TRBJ2-5	CASSSRSGVGETQYF	TGTGCCAGCAGCTCACGATCGGGTGTTGGGGAGACCCAGTACTTC
TRBV7-8	once	TRBD1	TRBJ2-7	CASSSGGTGVYEQYF	TGTGCCAGCAGCTCGGGAGGGACAGGGGTCTACGAGCAGTACTTC
TRBV7-9	.	.	TRBJ2-7	CASSLARSSYEQYF	TGTGCCAGCAGCTTAGCACGGAGCTCCTACGAGCAGTACTTC